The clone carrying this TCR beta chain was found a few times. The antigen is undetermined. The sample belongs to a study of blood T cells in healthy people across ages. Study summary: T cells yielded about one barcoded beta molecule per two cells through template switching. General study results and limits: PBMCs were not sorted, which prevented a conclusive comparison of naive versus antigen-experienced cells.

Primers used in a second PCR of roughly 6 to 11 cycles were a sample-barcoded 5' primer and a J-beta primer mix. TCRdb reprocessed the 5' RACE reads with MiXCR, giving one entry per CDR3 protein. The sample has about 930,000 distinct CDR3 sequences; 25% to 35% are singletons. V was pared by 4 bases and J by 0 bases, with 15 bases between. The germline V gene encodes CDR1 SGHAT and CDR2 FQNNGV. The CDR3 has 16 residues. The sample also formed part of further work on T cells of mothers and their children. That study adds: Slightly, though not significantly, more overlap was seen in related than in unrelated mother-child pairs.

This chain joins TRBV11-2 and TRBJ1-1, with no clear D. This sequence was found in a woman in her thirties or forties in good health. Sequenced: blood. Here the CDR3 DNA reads TGTGCCAGCAGCTCTAATCAACCCGGTTTGAACACTGAAGCTTTCTTT. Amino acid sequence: CASSSNQPGLNTEAFF.